Following are 3 T cell receptor beta chains from one sample sequenced in a study of shared clonotypes between healthy human individuals. The method was immunoSEQ multiplex PCR; TCRdb's version includes in-frame clones alone and lacks a portion of them. Found here are roughly 700,000 clones, approximately 74% of them singletons; the top ten hold less than 2%. Sequences were obtained from memory CD4+ T cells sorted from blood. Subset indicated: CD45RA-negative fraction. Source of these receptors: a woman aged 25-40 years in good health.

This clone was counted a single time. V and J are TRBV7-9 and TRBJ1-2; no firm D call. Trimming left V 1 base short and J 1 base short, with 10 bases between. The CDR3 covers 15 residues. Germline lookup yields CDR1 SEHNR and CDR2 FQNEAQ (reference sequence). CDR3 region: CASSLDPASNYGYTF. CDR3 coding DNA: TGTGCCAGCAGCTTAGATCCTGCCAGTAACTATGGCTACACCTTC.

The chain joins TRBV18 to TRBJ1-2, with D unresolved. Trimming took 2 bases from V and 0 from J, leaving 10 bases between them. The CDR3 is 15 amino acids. Germline V gives CDR1 KGHSH, CDR2 LQKENI. CDR3 sequence (DNA): TGTGCCAGCTCACCAATTCCTGGGTCTAACTATGGCTACACCTTC. Protein sequence: CASSPIPGSNYGYTF.

This chain links TRBV18 with TRBJ1-5; D might be TRBD1 (6 bases). The CDR3 extends over 14 amino acids. Germline lookup yields CDR1 KGHSH and CDR2 LQKENI. The germline V and J ends were trimmed by 5 bases and 2 bases, with 10 bases remaining between them. CDR3 region: CASSAGVGNQPQHF. The CDR3 DNA reads TGTGCCAGCTCAGCAGGGGTGGGCAATCAGCCCCAGCATTTT. Full variable domain (missing parts from reference TRBV18 and TRBJ1-5): NAGVMQNPRHLVRRRGQEARLRCSPMKGHSHVYWYRQLPEEGLKFMVYLQKENIIDESGMPKERFSAEFPKEGPSILRIQQVVRGDSAAYFCASSAGVGNQPQHFGDGTRLSIL.